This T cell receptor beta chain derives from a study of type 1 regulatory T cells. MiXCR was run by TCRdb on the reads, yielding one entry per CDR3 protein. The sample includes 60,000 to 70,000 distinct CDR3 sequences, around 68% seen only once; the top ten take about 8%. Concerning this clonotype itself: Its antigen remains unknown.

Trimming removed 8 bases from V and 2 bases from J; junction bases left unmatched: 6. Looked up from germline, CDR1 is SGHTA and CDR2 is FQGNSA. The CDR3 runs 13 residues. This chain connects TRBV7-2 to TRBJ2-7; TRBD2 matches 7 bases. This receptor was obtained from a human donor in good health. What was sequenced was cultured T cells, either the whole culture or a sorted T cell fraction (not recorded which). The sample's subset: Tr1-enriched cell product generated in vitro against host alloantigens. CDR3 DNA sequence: TGTGCCAGCGTACGGGAGGCGCCCTACGAGCAGTACTTC. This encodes CASVREAPYEQYF.